A single T cell receptor (beta chain) is shown here with its context. Data came from immunoSEQ multiplex PCR; TCRdb stores just in-frame clones and leaves some out. The sample shows about 25,000 clones, approximately 88% of them seen only once. The entry originates in a study of blood T cell repertoires in COVID-19. Study background: The cDNA or gDNA used as material had been derived from T cells, B-cell-depleted T cells, or PBMCs.

The CDR3 loop spans 17 amino acids. The germline V gene encodes CDR1 MGHRA and CDR2 YSYEKL. Trimming took 1 base from V and 1 from J; bases not matched to a gene: 5. The sample was peripheral blood. The chain is built from TRBV4-1 and TRBJ2-7; 12 positions agree with TRBD2. The sequence came from a man aged 65-85 years with active COVID-19. This CDR3 is CASSQVLTSGSSYEQYF. CDR3 bases: TGCGCCAGCAGCCAAGTCCTGACTAGCGGGAGTTCCTACGAGCAGTACTTC.